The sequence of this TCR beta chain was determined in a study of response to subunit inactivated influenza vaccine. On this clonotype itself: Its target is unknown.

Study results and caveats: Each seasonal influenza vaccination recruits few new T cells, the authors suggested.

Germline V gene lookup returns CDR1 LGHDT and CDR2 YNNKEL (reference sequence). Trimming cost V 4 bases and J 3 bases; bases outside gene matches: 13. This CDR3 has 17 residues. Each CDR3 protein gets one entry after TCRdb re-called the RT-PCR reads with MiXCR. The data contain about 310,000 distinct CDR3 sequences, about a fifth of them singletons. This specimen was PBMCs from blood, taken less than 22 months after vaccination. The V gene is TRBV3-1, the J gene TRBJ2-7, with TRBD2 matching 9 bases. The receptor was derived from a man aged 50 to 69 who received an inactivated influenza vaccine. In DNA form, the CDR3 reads TGTGCCAGCAGCCCGGAAAAGTTAGCGGGAGCGAACTACGAGCAGTACTTC. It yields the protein CASSPEKLAGANYEQYF.